Presented here are 9 T cell receptor beta chains from one specimen sequenced in a study of cytomegalovirus exposure and HLA in healthy donors. The PCR had 60 Vbeta and 13 Jbeta primers. Using immunoSEQ multiplex PCR, the repertoire was profiled, and TCRdb retains in-frame clones only, with some absent. The profile covers about 180,000 clones, with more than 75% appearing a single time and 2% to 2.5% taken by the ten largest. Material: PBMCs. Receptors were obtained from a woman in her thirties in good health and CMV-seropositive.

The chain uses TRBV28 and TRBJ2-5, with a tentative D call TRBD2 (5 bases). This CDR3 has 11 amino acids. The germline V gene encodes CDR1 MDHEN and CDR2 SYDVKM. V shed 3 bases and J shed 11 bases, with 10 bases lying between them. The CDR3 coding sequence is TGTGCCAGCAGTTTCCTTTGGGAGCAGTACTTC. Translating gives CASSFLWEQYF.

The chain carries TRBV2 and TRBJ2-3; 7 nucleotides match TRBD2. The germline V gene has CDR1 SNHLY and CDR2 FYNNEI. V gave up 7 bases and J gave up 6 bases; unmatched junction bases: 16. The CDR3 extends over 16 amino acids. CDR3: CASTPAYAGEGDTQYF. Here the CDR3 DNA reads TGTGCCAGCACCCCTGCGTATGCGGGGGAGGGGGATACGCAGTATTTT. The full variable domain, in which reference TRBV2 and TRBJ2-3 provide the parts outside the CDR3, is EPEVTQTPSHQVTQMGQEVILRCVPISNHLYFYWYRQILGQKVEFLVSFYNNEISEKSEIFDDQFSVERPDGSNFTLKIRSTKLEDSAMYFCASTPAYAGEGDTQYFGPGTRLTVL.

In its sample, this clone was seen a few times. The gene calls are TRBV10-1 and TRBJ1-1, with a weak D call TRBD1 (6 bases). CDR1 WNHNN and CDR2 SYGVQD come from the germline V gene (reference sequence). Trimming took 10 bases from V and 5 from J, leaving 14 bases between them. The CDR3 consists of 12 residues. CDR3 in DNA: TGCGCCATCTCAGGGGCGCGGACTGAAGCTTTCTTT. Translated: CAISGARTEAFF.

The chain uses TRBV20-1 and TRBJ1-4, with D unresolved. CDR3 length: 11 residues. Germline V gene data show CDR1 as DFQATT and CDR2 as SNEGSKA (reference sequence). Between the trimmed V and J ends, which lost 6 bases and 7 bases, there was a span of 9 bases. The chain's CDR3 is CSAMRGEKLFF. In DNA form, the CDR3 reads TGCAGTGCAATGCGGGGTGAAAAACTGTTTTTT.

The genes are TRBV30 and TRBJ1-2; a weak D match, TRBD1 (5 bases). CDR3 length: 12 amino acids. Germline V gene data show CDR1 as GTSNPN and CDR2 as SVGIG (reference sequence). V gave up 4 bases and J gave up 0 bases, with 6 bases separating them. CDR3: CAWTGSNYGYTF. The CDR3 DNA sequence: TGTGCCTGGACAGGGTCTAACTATGGCTACACCTTC.

This clone was observed a single time. This chain links TRBV6-1 with TRBJ2-7; 9 bases align to TRBD2. Germline CDR1 and CDR2: MNHNS and SASEGT. The length of the CDR3 is 14 residues. The V gene end was trimmed by 5 bases and the J gene end by 3 bases; junction bases not matched to a gene: 5. The CDR3 DNA sequence: TGTGCCAGCAGTTGGGCTAGCGGGGACTACGAGCAGTACTTC. As protein: CASSWASGDYEQYF.

This clone has just one count. The chain links TRBV10-3 to TRBJ2-1, with TRBD1 matching 7 bases. The length of the CDR3 is 14 residues. The germline CDR1 and CDR2 sequences are ENHRY and SYGVKD. With V trimmed by 6 bases and J by 0 bases, 2 bases remained unmatched. The CDR3 sequence is CAIRTGSSYNEQFF. CDR3 DNA: TGTGCCATCAGGACAGGGTCCTCCTACAATGAGCAGTTCTTC.

This clone was observed a handful of times. This likely stems from a read error, as it lies one base from a far larger clone. Different DNA sequences within this sample yield the same CDR3. The chain uses TRBV5-1 and TRBJ2-7, with a possible D match to TRBD1 (5 bases). The CDR3 is 15 residues long. Germline V gives CDR1 SGHRS, CDR2 YFSETQ. The DNA for the CDR3 is TGCGCCAGCAGCTTGAGGGCAGGGCATCCCTACGAACAGTACTTC. Amino acid sequence: CASSLRAGHPYEQYF.

This clone was detected a few times. The chain combines TRBV2 with TRBJ1-2; 8 bases are a match to TRBD1. In germline, CDR1 is SNHLY, CDR2 FYNNEI. The CDR3 is made up of 13 amino acids. The V gene end was trimmed by 10 bases and the J gene end by 7 bases; junction bases not matched to a gene: 11. The CDR3 sequence: CATKTGEQSGYTF. CDR3 nucleotide sequence: TGTGCCACCAAGACAGGGGAGCAGAGTGGCTACACCTTC.